Given below is one T cell receptor (beta chain) in context. The sample is drawn from a study of T-cell memory formation after mild COVID-19. Trimming took 4 bases from V and 4 from J; bases not matched to a gene: 7. Germline assignment: CDR1 LGHNA and CDR2 YNFKEQ. The CDR3 covers 16 residues. MiXCR, applied by TCRdb to the 5' RACE reads, yields one record per CDR3 protein. The table has about 430,000 distinct CDR3 sequences, more than 20% seen once. The sample comprised PBMCs or a T cell subset sorted from them (not recorded which). The chain combines TRBV4-2 with TRBJ2-7, with TRBD2 matching over 13 bases. The receptor was isolated from an adult woman who had mild COVID-19 (a few samples of this study predate the infection). Cell type and time point are not known. CDR3 DNA: TGTGCCAGCAGCCTGACCGGGACTAGCGGGATATACGAGCAGTACTTC. The encoded protein is CASSLTGTSGIYEQYF.